Described below is a single T cell receptor (beta chain) sequence and its context. This sample stems from a study of cytomegalovirus exposure and HLA in healthy donors. Some clones are missing from TCRdb's copy, which holds only in-frame ones; the method was immunoSEQ multiplex PCR. The table records about 240,000 clones, 86% of them present only once. The origin of this receptor is a woman in her thirties in good health and CMV-seropositive. The specimen sequenced was PBMCs.

The CDR3 loop is CASSPPSGYDTEAFF. The CDR3 region has the DNA TGTGCCAGCTCACCACCGTCGGGGTACGACACTGAAGCTTTCTTT. The chain carries TRBV18 and TRBJ1-1; no clear D gene. V was trimmed by 0 bases and J by 3 bases, leaving 11 bases between them. Per germline, CDR1 KGHSH and CDR2 LQKENI. This CDR3 spans 15 amino acids. Together with reference TRBV18 and TRBJ1-1, the CDR3 gives the full variable domain: NAGVMQNPRHLVRRRGQEARLRCSPMKGHSHVYWYRQLPEEGLKFMVYLQKENIIDESGMPKERFSAEFPKEGPSILRIQQVVRGDSAAYFCASSPPSGYDTEAFFGQGTRLTVV.